This TCR beta chain comes out of a study of shared clonotypes between healthy human individuals. Study-level results: Specimens sampled were limited to blood, with tissue repertoires likely differing.

Data came from immunoSEQ multiplex PCR; TCRdb stores just in-frame clones and leaves some out. Of about 110,000 clones in the sample, over 65% were seen once. The trim removed 5 bases at V and 6 bases at J, leaving 6 bases unmatched. CDR3 length: 16 residues. Germline values: CDR1 MNHEY, CDR2 SMNVEV (reference sequence). Turning to this clone: Its specificity is not known.

The genes are TRBV27 and TRBJ2-2, with 13 bases that match TRBD2. The sample consisted of memory CD8+ T cells sorted from blood. Stated subset: CD45RO+ cells pooled with CCR7-negative TemRA cells. The receptor comes from a woman aged 25 to 39 in good health. CDR3 amino acids: CASSVVLAGGPGELFF. CDR3 nucleotide sequence: TGTGCCAGCAGTGTGGTACTAGCGGGAGGGCCCGGGGAGCTGTTTTTT.